Presented here are 25 T cell receptor beta chains from one specimen sequenced in a study of post-analysis software for immune sequencing data. Prepared libraries of TCR beta cDNA carried unique molecular identifiers. MiXCR, run by TCRdb on the PCR reads, gives a single entry per CDR3 protein. The data contain about 160,000 distinct CDR3 sequences, about 37% of them singletons. Here the sequenced sample was blood, taken after autologous hematopoietic stem cell transplantation. These receptors were taken from a girl between 5 and 17 years old with multiple sclerosis.

This clonotype was picked up a small number of times. This sequence joins TRBV20-1 and TRBJ2-5, with 9 bases that match TRBD1. The J call may be faulty, since TRBJ2-7 better matches the DNA end. Looked up from germline, CDR1 is DFQATT and CDR2 is SNEGSKA (reference sequence). The length of the CDR3 is 13 residues. The DNA for the CDR3 is TGCAGTGCTACAGGACAGGGGACCCACGAGCAGTACTTC. This encodes CSATGQGTHEQYF.

The chain recombines TRBV18 with TRBJ1-2, with D hard to call. This CDR3 contains 14 residues. Germline V CDR1 and CDR2: KGHSH, LQKENI. V lost 6 bases to trimming and J lost 2 bases, with 13 bases between them. CDR3 protein: CASSPFENNYGYTF. The CDR3 DNA follows: TGTGCCAGCTCCCCTTTTGAGAACAACTATGGCTACACCTTC.

The chain employs TRBV20-1 and TRBJ2-7; 8 nucleotides align to TRBD1. V shed 3 bases, J shed 7 bases, and the junction held 5 bases outside the gene matches. The germline CDR1 and CDR2 sequences are DFQATT and SNEGSKA (reference sequence). The CDR3 length is 12 residues. The CDR3 is CSASRTGREQYF. The CDR3, as DNA: TGCAGTGCTAGCAGGACAGGGCGAGAGCAGTACTTC.

This clonotype has a single count. This chain connects TRBV3-1 to TRBJ2-7; D uncertain. Trimming shortened V by 0 bases and J by 2 bases, and 8 bases separated the two germline ends. The length of the CDR3 is 14 residues. Germline values: CDR1 LGHDT, CDR2 YNNKEL (reference sequence). The CDR3 reads CASSQDPTTYEQYF. The CDR3 DNA follows: TGTGCCAGCAGCCAAGATCCGACAACCTACGAGCAGTACTTC.

The chain has TRBV29-1 and TRBJ1-1, with D perhaps matching TRBD1 (6 bases). Germline V gene sequence: CDR1 SQVTM, CDR2 ANQGSEA. Trimming removed 0 bases at V and 8 bases at J, with 13 bases between. This CDR3 region has 13 residues. In DNA, the CDR3 is TGCAGCGTTGAAGAAGGGGGAACGGGAGAAGCTTTCTTT. Translating it yields CSVEEGGTGEAFF.

This rearrangement joins TRBV20-1 to TRBJ1-1; D is unresolved. This CDR3 contains 15 residues. Per the germline V gene, CDR1 is DFQATT and CDR2 is SNEGSKA (reference sequence). Trimming pared 2 bases from V and 0 bases from J, leaving 13 bases between. CDR3 sequence reads: CSARTRPRMNTEAFF. The CDR3 region has the DNA TGCAGTGCTAGAACCAGGCCTAGAATGAACACTGAAGCTTTCTTT.

In this sample, this clonotype turned up a few times. The chain combines TRBV18 with TRBJ2-4; possible D gene TRBD1, 6 bases. Germline assignment: CDR1 KGHSH and CDR2 LQKENI. The CDR3 loop spans 18 amino acids. Trimming removed 0 bases at V and 0 bases at J, with 15 bases between. The CDR3 bases are TGTGCCAGCTCACCACCTTCCCGGGACACCTTAGCCAAAAACATTCAGTACTTC. Translated: CASSPPSRDTLAKNIQYF.

This clonotype was seen only once. The junction departs from the called germline gene at one end, perhaps through a read error. The CDR3, as DNA: TGTGCCATCAGTGGGGACGTCTATGAGCAGAACTTC. Translating gives CAISGDVYEQNF. The rearrangement links TRBV10-3 to TRBJ2-5; D may correspond to TRBD1 or TRBD2 (5 bases each). The CDR3 covers 12 residues. CDR1 is ENHRY and CDR2 is SYGVKD in the germline V gene.

The V gene is TRBV7-2, the J gene TRBJ1-6, with TRBD1 matching over 7 bases. The CDR3 covers 15 residues. V was pared by 1 base and J by 10 bases, with 7 bases of the junction left unmatched. CDR1 and CDR2 from the germline V gene are SGHTA and FQGNSA. CDR3 nucleotide sequence: TGTGCCAGCAGCTTAGAGGGACAGATTGCATCACCCCTCCACTTT. As protein: CASSLEGQIASPLHF.

The chain employs TRBV20-1 and TRBJ2-1; D remains ambiguous. Trimming left V 0 bases short and J 2 bases short, with 8 bases between. This CDR3 contains 14 residues. The germline V gene encodes CDR1 DFQATT and CDR2 SNEGSKA (reference sequence). As DNA, the CDR3 is TGCAGTGCTAGAGAGCCAAATCCCTACAATGAGCAGTTCTTC. It translates to CSAREPNPYNEQFF.

This chain connects TRBV24-1 to TRBJ2-5; D possibly uses TRBD1 or TRBD2 (5 bases each). CDR1 is KGHDR, CDR2 SFDVKD, per germline. V lost 4 bases to trimming and J lost 3 bases, with 20 bases between them. The CDR3 loop spans 17 amino acids. CDR3 in amino acids: CATSDTGTPIWKETQYF. The CDR3 DNA reads TGTGCCACCAGTGACACCGGGACCCCAATATGGAAAGAGACCCAGTACTTC.

This sequence joins TRBV28 and TRBJ2-7; 9 nucleotides agree with TRBD2. The CDR3 is made up of 16 amino acids. V was pared by 5 bases and J by 7 bases, with 15 bases of the junction left unmatched. Germline V CDR1 and CDR2: MDHEN, SYDVKM. CDR3 protein: CASSIVLAGSYNEQYF. The CDR3 bases are TGTGCCAGCAGTATAGTTCTAGCGGGATCTTACAATGAGCAGTACTTC.

In DNA, the CDR3 is TGTGCCAGTAGGGGAGCGGGCCGCACAGATACGCAGTATTTT. This translates into CASRGAGRTDTQYF. The chain has TRBV6-2 or TRBV6-3 and TRBJ2-3; D might be TRBD2 (6 bases). The germline V gene has CDR1 MNHEY and CDR2 SVGEGT. Trimming took off 9 bases at V and 1 base at J, with 14 bases between the two ends. This CDR3 has 14 residues.

In its sample, this clonotype was seen a few times. The chain employs TRBV7-3 and TRBJ2-5, with D perhaps TRBD2 (7 bases). V lost 2 bases, J lost 5 bases, and 18 bases lay in between. The CDR3 is 16 amino acids. Germline lookup yields CDR1 SGHTA and CDR2 FQGTGA. The CDR3 DNA reads as TGTGCCAGCAGCTTAGTCGGTGGGGGGGGCTTGGAGACCCAGTACTTC. This translates into CASSLVGGGGLETQYF.

This clonotype was found a few times. The chain links TRBV19 to TRBJ2-5, with 8 bases lining up with TRBD1. The junction had 8 bases not matched to a gene; V was cut back by 5 bases and J by 3 bases. This CDR3 contains 15 residues. From germline, CDR1 is LNHDA and CDR2 SQIVND (reference sequence). CDR3 DNA sequence: TGTGCCAGTAGTGTCGCCTCGGGACAGGAAGAGACCCAGTACTTC. It codes for CASSVASGQEETQYF.

The chain has TRBV6-6 and TRBJ2-4; 9 bases line up with TRBD1. Germline V lookup: CDR1 MNHNY, CDR2 SVGAGI (reference sequence). The CDR3 is 16 amino acids. The junction had 6 bases not matched to a gene; V was cut back by 5 bases and J by 1 base. DNA of the CDR3: TGTGCCAGCAGTAAAGGGACAGGGCTCGCCAAAAACATTCAGTACTTC. As protein: CASSKGTGLAKNIQYF.

The V and J genes are TRBV7-9 and TRBJ2-5; D uncertain. The J call may be incorrect, as the DNA end agrees better with TRBJ2-7. Germline V gene sequence: CDR1 SEHNR, CDR2 FQNEAQ (reference sequence). The CDR3 is 15 amino acids. The CDR3 DNA reads as TGTGCCAGCAGCTCGGCGGCCCGGGTGGGTTACGAGCAGTACTTC. Translating it yields CASSSAARVGYEQYF.

This clonotype was seen a handful of times. The rearrangement links TRBV7-2 to TRBJ2-7; TRBD2 matches 8 bases. The germline V gene has CDR1 SGHTA and CDR2 FQGNSA. V shed 4 bases and J 3 bases; nucleotides not matched to a gene: 8. The CDR3 totals 15 residues. As DNA, the CDR3 is TGTGCCAGCAGCTACTCCGGGACTAGTCGCTACGAGCAGTACTTC. It specifies CASSYSGTSRYEQYF.

This clonotype was seen ten or more times. The rearrangement joins TRBV7-2 to TRBJ1-2, with TRBD1 matching 7 bases. The CDR3 has 15 amino acids. The junction had 11 bases not matched to a gene; V was cut back by 4 bases and J by 6 bases. Germline V gives CDR1 SGHTA, CDR2 FQGNSA. CDR3 nucleotides: TGTGCCAGCAGCTCTTACAGGGGAGAGATCGATGGCTACACCTTC. Protein product: CASSSYRGEIDGYTF.

The gene calls are TRBV7-2 and TRBJ2-1; D might be TRBD1 or TRBD2, each matching 5 bases. The CDR3 consists of 15 residues. V lost 6 bases and J lost 8, with 20 bases in between. The germline V gene has CDR1 SGHTA and CDR2 FQGNSA. The CDR3 protein is CASSYTGPVGDEQFF. DNA of the CDR3: TGTGCCAGCAGTTATACGGGACCAGTTGGGGATGAGCAGTTCTTC.

The genes are TRBV27 and TRBJ1-4; possible D gene TRBD1, 5 bases. The length of the CDR3 is 15 residues. V shed 8 bases and J shed 4 bases, with 17 bases lying between them. Germline values: CDR1 MNHEY, CDR2 SMNVEV (reference sequence). CDR3 protein: CASGKQGGVNEKLFF. CDR3 nucleotide sequence: TGTGCCAGCGGCAAACAAGGAGGGGTTAATGAAAAACTGTTTTTT. The whole variable domain, remainder taken from reference TRBV27 and TRBJ1-4, is EAQVTQNPRYLITVTGKKLTVTCSQNMNHEYMSWYRQDPGLGLRQIYYSMNVEVTDKGDVPEGYKVSRKEKRNFPLILESPSPNQTSLYFCASGKQGGVNEKLFFGSGTQLSVL.

This clonotype turned up a few times. This chain uses TRBV28 with TRBJ2-7; D remains unclear. Deletions cut 6 bases from V and 2 bases from J, with 14 bases between. The CDR3 has 14 amino acids. CDR1 and CDR2 (germline): MDHEN, SYDVKM. In nucleotides, the CDR3 is TGTGCCAGCAGACCCTCCGGGCCGACCTACGAGCAGTACTTC. Its translation: CASRPSGPTYEQYF.

This clonotype was picked up a small number of times. V usage is TRBV7-9 and J usage is TRBJ2-7; no definite D call. Looked up from germline, CDR1 is SEHNR and CDR2 is FQNEAQ (reference sequence). The CDR3 runs 16 residues. V was cut by 1 base and J by 6 bases, with 19 bases left in between. In nucleotides, the CDR3 is TGTGCCAGCAGCTTAGTAAACTTAGTAGACGCCTCCGAGCAGTACTTC. This gives the protein CASSLVNLVDASEQYF.

This clonotype was counted a single time. The chain links TRBV28 to TRBJ1-4; D is undetermined. This CDR3 has 13 amino acids. Germline values: CDR1 MDHEN, CDR2 SYDVKM. The V and J ends lost 6 bases and 7 bases respectively, with 12 bases between them. The CDR3 sequence: CASSFSLGEKLFF. The CDR3 DNA sequence: TGTGCCAGCAGCTTTTCTTTAGGTGAAAAACTGTTTTTT. Combining the CDR3 with reference TRBV28 and TRBJ1-4 gives the whole variable domain DVKVTQSSRYLVKRTGEKVFLECVQDMDHENMFWYRQDPGLGLRLIYFSYDVKMKEKGDIPEGYSVSREKKERFSLILESASTNQTSMYLCASSFSLGEKLFFGSGTQLSVL.

The rearrangement links TRBV28 to TRBJ2-1; TRBD2 matches at 10 bases. Trimming at V came to 1 base and at J to 4 bases, leaving 4 bases not matched to a gene. CDR1 and CDR2 (germline): MDHEN, SYDVKM. The CDR3 contains 16 residues. In nucleotides, the CDR3 is TGTGCCAGCAGTTTATTAGGACTAGCGGTGTACAATGAGCAGTTCTTC. Its translation: CASSLLGLAVYNEQFF.